The next 8 T cell receptor beta chains were all read from a single sample in a study of T cell changes during pregnancy in multiple sclerosis. Data came from immunoSEQ multiplex PCR; TCRdb stores just in-frame clones and leaves some out. The profile shows some 77,000 clones, 85% to 95% of them singletons. The sequencing used peripheral blood, collected in the second trimester of pregnancy. The receptors here all came from a female donor in good health, enrolled as a control in a pregnancy study.

This sequence joins TRBV7-2 and TRBJ2-2; 12 bases agree with TRBD1. Trimming removed 5 bases from V and 13 bases from J; junction bases left unmatched: 14. Germline CDR1 is SGHTA and CDR2 is FQGNSA. The CDR3 is made up of 16 amino acids. The chain's CDR3 is CASSPRPGQGAWGLFF. CDR3 in DNA: TGTGCCAGCAGCCCCAGACCGGGACAGGGGGCGTGGGGGCTGTTTTTT.

J is TRBJ1-2 and V is TRBV27; D might be TRBD1 (5 bases). The CDR3 contains 11 residues. Germline V lookup: CDR1 MNHEY, CDR2 SMNVEV (reference sequence). V gave up 10 bases and J gave up 11 bases, with 17 bases separating them. CDR3 bases: TGTGCCACCCCCGCCGGGGGGAGGTACACCTTC. Translation: CATPAGGRYTF.

This chain uses TRBV5-1 with TRBJ2-3; 15 bases align to TRBD2. The CDR3 contains 16 residues. V lost 4 bases, J lost 3 bases, and 3 bases stayed unmatched. The V gene's germline CDR1 is SGHRS and CDR2 YFSETQ. The chain's CDR3 is CASSPGLAGGTDTQYF. The CDR3 bases are TGCGCCAGCAGCCCGGGACTAGCGGGGGGTACAGATACGCAGTATTTT.

The chain has TRBV11-2 and TRBJ1-2, with D unclear. V lost 0 bases, J lost 3 bases, and 11 bases lay in between. Germline V gene sequence: CDR1 SGHAT, CDR2 FQNNGV. There are 15 residues in the CDR3. The CDR3 DNA reads TGTGCCAGCAGCTTAGATCCCAAACGGGACTATGGCTACACCTTC. Translating it yields CASSLDPKRDYGYTF.

This rearrangement joins TRBV6-6 to TRBJ1-4; D gene uncertain. This CDR3 comprises 14 residues. Looked up from germline, CDR1 is MNHNY and CDR2 is SVGAGI (reference sequence). V lost 6 bases and J 5 bases, leaving 13 bases between the germline ends. CDR3 nucleotides: TGTGCCAGCAGAGCGGGCCTGGAGAATGAAAAACTGTTTTTT. Translated, it gives CASRAGLENEKLFF.

The genes are TRBV2 and TRBJ2-2, with 13 bases lining up with TRBD2. The CDR3 covers 16 residues. V lost 5 bases to trimming and J lost 5 bases; unmatched junction nucleotides: 5. Germline V gene sequence: CDR1 SNHLY, CDR2 FYNNEI. CDR3 DNA: TGTGCCAGCAGTTGGACTAGCGGGGGAATTACCGGGGAGCTGTTTTTT. Its protein is CASSWTSGGITGELFF.

The genes are TRBV7-8 and TRBJ2-1; the D gene is possibly TRBD1 (7 bases). CDR3 length: 15 residues. Trimming removed 2 bases at V and 1 base at J, with 9 bases between. Germline CDR1 and CDR2: SGHVS and FQNEAQ. CDR3 in DNA: TGTGCCAGCAGCTTACAGGGGGGATCCTACAATGAGCAGTTCTTC. This encodes CASSLQGGSYNEQFF.

This clone has just one count. The chain has TRBV7-9 and TRBJ1-3; the D gene is possibly TRBD1 (6 bases). Per germline, CDR1 SEHNR and CDR2 FQNEAQ (reference sequence). The CDR3 loop spans 16 amino acids. V was clipped by 5 bases and J by 0 bases, with 14 bases between them. The CDR3 protein is CASSPRGQPSGNTIYF. The DNA for the CDR3 is TGTGCCAGCAGCCCCCGAGGACAGCCCTCTGGAAACACCATATATTTT. The whole variable domain, remainder taken from reference TRBV7-9 and TRBJ1-3, is DTGVSQNPRHKITKRGQNVTFRCDPISEHNRLYWYRQTLGQGPEFLTYFQNEAQLEKSRLLSDRFSAERPKGSFSTLEIQRTEQGDSAMYLCASSPRGQPSGNTIYFGEGSWLTVV.